The sequence of this T cell receptor beta chain was determined in a study of T cell repertoires in cytomegalovirus infection. Overall study context: It was recently identified HLA-C-restricted and well-studied HLA-B-restricted CMV epitopes that the study used. Evidence of both CMV infection and a matching HLA type came from public TCR beta signatures. Study results and limitations: The study found HLA-C-restricted CMV-specific TCR beta clonotypes dominating the ex vivo response.

This clonotype was seen only a few times. Its target is not known. TCRdb reprocessed the reads with MiXCR, giving one entry per CDR3 protein. Counted here are 100,000 or so distinct CDR3 sequences, about 29% occurring once; the ten biggest clones make up approximately 71%. The germline V gene has CDR1 SSHAT and CDR2 FNYEAQ (reference sequence). Trimming took 5 bases from V and 7 from J, leaving 22 bases between them. The CDR3 covers 16 residues. This sequence was found in a human donor in good health (CMV status not recorded). Some clones in this sample may be carry-over from other donors' samples. The sequenced sample was CD8+ T cells from cultured PBMCs, obtained from culture after CMV antigen stimulation. V gene TRBV7-7 combines with J gene TRBJ2-3; D gene unclear. CDR3 residues: CASSPSIGPPSNTQYF. For the CDR3, the DNA is TGTGCCAGCAGCCCCTCTATAGGCCCTCCCTCGAATACGCAGTATTTT.